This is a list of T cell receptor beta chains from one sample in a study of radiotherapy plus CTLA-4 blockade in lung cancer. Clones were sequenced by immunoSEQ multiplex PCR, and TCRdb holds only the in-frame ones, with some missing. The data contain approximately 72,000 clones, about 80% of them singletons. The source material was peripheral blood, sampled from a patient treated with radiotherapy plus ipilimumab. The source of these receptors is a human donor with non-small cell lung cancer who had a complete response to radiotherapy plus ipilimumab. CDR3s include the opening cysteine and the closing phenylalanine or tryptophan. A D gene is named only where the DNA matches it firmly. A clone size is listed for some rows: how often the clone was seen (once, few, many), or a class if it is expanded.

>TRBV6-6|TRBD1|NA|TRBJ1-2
TGTGCCAGCAGTAACCGGGACAGGGGTTTTCTTGGCTACACCTTC
CASSNRDRGFLGYTF
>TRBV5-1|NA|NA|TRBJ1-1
TGCGCCAGCAGCTTGGAGTCTGGGCTTTCGTTTTATCGAGCTTTCTTT
CASSLESGLSFYRAFF
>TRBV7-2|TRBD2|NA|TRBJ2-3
TGTGCCAGCAGCTTGAAGCGGGGTAGCACAGATACGCAGTATTTT
CASSLKRGSTDTQYF
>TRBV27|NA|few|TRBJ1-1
TGTGCCAGCAGTTTTGCTATGAACACTGAAGCTTTCTTT
CASSFAMNTEAFF
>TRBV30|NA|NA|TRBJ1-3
TGTGCCTGGAGTGTCTCATCTGGAAACACCATATATTTT
CAWSVSSGNTIYF
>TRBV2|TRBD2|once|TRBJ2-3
TGTGCCAGCAGATCGACAAGCGGGGTAATGACAGATACGCAGTATTTT
CASRSTSGVMTDTQYF
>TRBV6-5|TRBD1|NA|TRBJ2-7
TGTGCCAACCTACCGGGACAGGGAGCCTACGAGCAGTACTTC
CANLPGQGAYEQYF
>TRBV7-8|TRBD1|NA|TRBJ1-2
TGTGCCAGCAGCCCCGGGCGATCAGGGGGTGGCTACACCTTC
CASSPGRSGGGYTF
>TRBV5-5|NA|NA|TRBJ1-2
TGTGCCAGCAGCTTTCCAGAAAACTATGGCTACACCTTC
CASSFPENYGYTF
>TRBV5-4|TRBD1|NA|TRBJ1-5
TGTGCCAGCAGCTTGAAGGGGACAGGGAATCAGCCCCAGCATTTT
CASSLKGTGNQPQHF
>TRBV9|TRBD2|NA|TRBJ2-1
TGTGCCAGCAGCGTAGGCGCGGGGGGGGAGCAGTTCTTC
CASSVGAGGEQFF
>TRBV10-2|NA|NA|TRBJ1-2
TGCGCCAGCAGGGTATCCGGGATCGATGGCTACACCTTC
CASRVSGIDGYTF
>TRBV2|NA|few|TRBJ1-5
TGTGCCAGCAGTGATGAGGTTGGGCAGCCCCAGCATTTT
CASSDEVGQPQHF
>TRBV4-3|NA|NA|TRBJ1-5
TGCGCCAGCAGCCAAGGGACAGCATATAGCAATCAGCCCCAGCATTTT
CASSQGTAYSNQPQHF
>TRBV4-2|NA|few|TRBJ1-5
TGTGCCAGCAGCCAAGCTGGGAACATAAATCAGCCCCAGCATTTT
CASSQAGNINQPQHF
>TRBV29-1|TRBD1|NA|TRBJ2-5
TGCAGCGTTCGAACTGACAGGGTACGAGAGACCCAGTACTTC
CSVRTDRVRETQYF
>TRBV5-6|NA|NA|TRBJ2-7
TGTGCCAGCAGCTCCGCTGGCCTATCCTACGAGCAGTACTTC
CASSSAGLSYEQYF
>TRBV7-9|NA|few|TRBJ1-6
TGTGCCAGCAGCTTAGCGGTTGGGGGGCTTAGGTCACCCCTCCACTTT
CASSLAVGGLRSPLHF
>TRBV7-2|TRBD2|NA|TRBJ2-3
TGTGCCAGCAGCTTAGTGGCGGGGGGCCGTAGAGATACGCAGTATTTT
CASSLVAGGRRDTQYF
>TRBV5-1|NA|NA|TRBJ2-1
TGCGCCAGCAGCTTGGTAGGGGGACCCCTCGGAAATGAGCAGTTCTTC
CASSLVGGPLGNEQFF
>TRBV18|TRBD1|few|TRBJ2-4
TGTGCCAGCTCACTGGGGACAGGGGGGGCCAAAAACATTCAGTACTTC
CASSLGTGGAKNIQYF
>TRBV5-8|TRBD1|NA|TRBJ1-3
TGTGCCAGCAGCCCCCGACGGGACAGGGCTTACTTCGGTAGCGACACCATATATTTT
CASSPRRDRAYFGSDTIYF
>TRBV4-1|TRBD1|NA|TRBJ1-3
TGCGCCAGCAGCCAACCTGGCCGGACAGGCGGAAACACCATATATTTT
CASSQPGRTGGNTIYF
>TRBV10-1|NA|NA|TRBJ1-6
TGCGCCAGCAGTGAGTCGATCGAACCGGCAAATTCACCCCTCCACTTT
CASSESIEPANSPLHF
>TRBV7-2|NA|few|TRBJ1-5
TGTGCCAGCAGCTTAGCAGGGAATCATCAGCCCCAGCATTTT
CASSLAGNHQPQHF
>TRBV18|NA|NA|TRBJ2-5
TGTGCCAGCTCACTGAGGGAGGAGCAGTACTTC
CASSLREEQYF
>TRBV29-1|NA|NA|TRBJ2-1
TGCAGCGGGAAGGGCGGCAATGAGCAGTTCTTC
CSGKGGNEQFF
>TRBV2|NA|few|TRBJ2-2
TGTGCCAGCAAAGAGGGCAGGTCCGGGGAGCTGTTTTTT
CASKEGRSGELFF
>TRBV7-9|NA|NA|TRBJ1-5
TGTGCCAGCAGCTTAGTAGGGGAAGGCCAGCCCCAGCATTTT
CASSLVGEGQPQHF
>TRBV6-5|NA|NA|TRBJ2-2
TGTGCCAGCAGTTTCACGTTGACAGGGAGGACCGGGGAGCTGTTTTTT
CASSFTLTGRTGELFF
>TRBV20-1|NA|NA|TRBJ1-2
TGCAGTGTGGAGAGGTCGGGGGGCTACACCTTC
CSVERSGGYTF
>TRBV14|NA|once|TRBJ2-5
TGTGCCAGCAGCCCCAGCAAAGTGGGTCTACAGACCCAGTACTTC
CASSPSKVGLQTQYF
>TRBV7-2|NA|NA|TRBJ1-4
TGTGCCAGCAGCCCCAGGGAACAAAAACTGTTTTTT
CASSPREQKLFF
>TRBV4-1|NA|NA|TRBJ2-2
TGCGCCAGCAGCCAAGATCCGAGAGCCGGGGAGCTGTTTTTT
CASSQDPRAGELFF
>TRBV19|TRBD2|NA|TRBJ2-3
TGTGCCAGTAGCCCTCTAGCGGGGGTACGAGATACGCAGTATTTT
CASSPLAGVRDTQYF
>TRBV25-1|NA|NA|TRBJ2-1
TGTGCCAGCAGTGCCAGACAGGAGCAGTTCTTC
CASSARQEQFF